This T cell receptor (beta chain) was found in a study of cytomegalovirus exposure and HLA in healthy donors. The PCR contained 60 Vbeta and 13 Jbeta primers. Assay used: immunoSEQ multiplex PCR; TCRdb lists only in-frame clones, some missing. Of tens of thousands of clones listed, roughly 76% are singletons. With 0 bases clipped from V and 5 bases from J, the junction kept 3 bases outside the gene matches. CDR1 and CDR2 (germline): SGHRS, YFSETQ. CDR3 length equals 15 residues. The chain has TRBV5-1 and TRBJ2-5; TRBD2 agrees at 11 bases. The sequencing input was PBMCs. The sequence was collected from a male donor in good health and CMV-seropositive. CDR3 nucleotide sequence: TGCGCCAGCAGCTTGGCACTAGCGGGAGCCGAGACCCAGTACTTC. Its translation is CASSLALAGAETQYF.